The clone carrying this TCR beta chain was seen at least ten times. Its specificity is not known. The junction had 6 bases not matched to a gene; V was cut back by 5 bases and J by 5 bases. From germline, CDR1 is SGHTA and CDR2 FQGNSA. The CDR3 covers 14 residues. This entry comes from a study of T cell repertoires in cytomegalovirus infection. About the study: Carrying CMV and the relevant HLA type showed in public TCR beta signatures. Study-wide points: HLA-C-restricted, CMV-specific TCR beta clonotypes were dominant ex vivo.

TCRdb analysed the reads with MiXCR anew, one entry per CDR3 protein. The repertoire holds approximately 250,000 distinct CDR3 sequences, with 9.1% as singletons. The sample consisted of PBMCs. This TCR derives from a human donor in good health (CMV status not recorded). Some clones in this sample may be carry-over from other donors' samples. The gene calls are TRBV7-2 and TRBJ1-1; TRBD1 matches at 9 bases. The CDR3 region has the DNA TGTGCCAGCAGCCTCTACAGGGGGCAGACTGAAGCTTTCTTT. Protein product: CASSLYRGQTEAFF.